This TCR beta chain stems from a study of blood T cell repertoires in COVID-19. Looked up from germline, CDR1 is LNHDA and CDR2 is SQIVND (reference sequence). Unmatched junction bases numbered 2, after V lost 6 bases and J lost 2 bases. The CDR3 is 13 residues long. The repertoire was sequenced with immunoSEQ multiplex PCR; TCRdb's copy has only in-frame clones and lacks some. There are under 200,000 clones in the sample; approximately 80% occur only once, and roughly a tenth lies in the top ten. About this clone itself: The same CDR3 can be traced to other DNA sequences in this sample.

This sequence originates from a woman aged 80 or over with active or convalescent COVID-19. Sequenced sample: peripheral blood. The chain links TRBV19 to TRBJ1-2; 8 bases map to TRBD1. CDR3 region: CASSRTGNYGYTF. In DNA form, the CDR3 reads TGTGCCAGTAGCCGGACAGGGAACTATGGCTACACCTTC.